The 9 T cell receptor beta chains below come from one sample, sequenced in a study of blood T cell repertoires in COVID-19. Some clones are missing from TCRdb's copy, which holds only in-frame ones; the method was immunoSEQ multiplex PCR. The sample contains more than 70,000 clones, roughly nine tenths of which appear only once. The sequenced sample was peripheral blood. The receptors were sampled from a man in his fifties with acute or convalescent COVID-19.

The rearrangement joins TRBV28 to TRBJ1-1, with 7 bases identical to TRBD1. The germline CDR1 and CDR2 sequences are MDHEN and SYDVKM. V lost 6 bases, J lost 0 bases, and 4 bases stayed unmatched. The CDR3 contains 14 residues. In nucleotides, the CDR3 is TGTGCCAGCAGCCGCGACAGGGTGAACACTGAAGCTTTCTTT. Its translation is CASSRDRVNTEAFF.

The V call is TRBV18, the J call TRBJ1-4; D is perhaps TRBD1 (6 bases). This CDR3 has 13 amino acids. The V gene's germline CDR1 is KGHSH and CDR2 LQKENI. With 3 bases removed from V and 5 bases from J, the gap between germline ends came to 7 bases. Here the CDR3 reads CASSPGQNEKLFF. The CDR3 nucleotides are TGTGCCAGCTCACCTGGACAGAATGAAAAACTGTTTTTT.

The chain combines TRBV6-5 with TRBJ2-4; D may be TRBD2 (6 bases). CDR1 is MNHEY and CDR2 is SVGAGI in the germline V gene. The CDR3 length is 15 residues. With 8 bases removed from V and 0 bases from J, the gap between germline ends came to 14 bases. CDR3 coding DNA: TGTGCCAGCCAGAGCGGGTCCCTAGCCAAAAACATTCAGTACTTC. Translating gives CASQSGSLAKNIQYF.

Written as DNA, the CDR3 is TGTGCCAGTAGAACCAACTCTGGAAACACCATATATTTT. The encoded protein is CASRTNSGNTIYF. The chain combines TRBV27 with TRBJ1-3; unclear D gene. Deletions cut 9 bases from V and 0 bases from J, with 9 bases between. Germline lookup yields CDR1 MNHEY and CDR2 SMNVEV (reference sequence). The CDR3 length is 13 residues.

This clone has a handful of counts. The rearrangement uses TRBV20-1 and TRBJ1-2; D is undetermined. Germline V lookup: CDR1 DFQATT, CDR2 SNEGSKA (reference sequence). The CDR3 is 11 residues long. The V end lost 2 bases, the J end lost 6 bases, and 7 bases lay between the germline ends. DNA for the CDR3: TGCAGTGCTAGATCTGGCCATGGCTACACCTTC. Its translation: CSARSGHGYTF.

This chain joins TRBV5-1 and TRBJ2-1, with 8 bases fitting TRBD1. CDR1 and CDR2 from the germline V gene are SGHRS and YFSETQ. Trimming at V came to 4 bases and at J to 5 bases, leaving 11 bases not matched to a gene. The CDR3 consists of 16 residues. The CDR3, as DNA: TGCGCCAGCAGCGGAGTTGTGGACAGGGCAAACAATGAGCAGTTCTTC. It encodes CASSGVVDRANNEQFF.

As DNA, the CDR3 is TGTGCCAGCAGTTCCGCGGGACAGGGGCAAGAGACCCAGTACTTC. This encodes CASSSAGQGQETQYF. The V and J genes are TRBV28 and TRBJ2-5; 10 bases agree with TRBD1. Germline lookup yields CDR1 MDHEN and CDR2 SYDVKM. The CDR3 runs 15 residues. With V trimmed by 4 bases and J by 2 bases, 4 bases remained unmatched.

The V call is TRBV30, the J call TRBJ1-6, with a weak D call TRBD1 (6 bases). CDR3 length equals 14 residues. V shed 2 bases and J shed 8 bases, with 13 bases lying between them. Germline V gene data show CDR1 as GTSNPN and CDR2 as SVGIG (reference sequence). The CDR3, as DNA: TGTGCCTGGAGTAGGGGGGGGGCTGATTCACCCCTCCACTTT. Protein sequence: CAWSRGGADSPLHF.

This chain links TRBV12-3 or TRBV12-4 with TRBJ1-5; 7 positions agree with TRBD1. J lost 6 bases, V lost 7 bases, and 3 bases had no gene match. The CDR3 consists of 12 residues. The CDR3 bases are TGTGCCAGCAAGACAGGGACTCAGCCCCAGCATTTT. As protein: CASKTGTQPQHF.